These 31 T cell receptor beta chains originate from one sample sequenced in a study of a mutant IDH1 vaccine in newly diagnosed glioma. Stated time point: week 11, during vaccination. It was 300 ug of mutant IDH1 20-mer peptide that made up each vaccine dose, given with topical imiquimod. Their target antigens are unknown. Method: immunoSEQ multiplex PCR; TCRdb's copy keeps in-frame clones and lacks some. Of tens of thousands of clones listed, around 77% are singletons. The sample here was PBMCs, taken from a glioma patient whose treatment included an IDH1 peptide vaccine. The receptors were sampled from a young woman with glioma.

This rearrangement joins TRBV30 to TRBJ2-3; the D is unclear. Germline lookup yields CDR1 GTSNPN and CDR2 SVGIG (reference sequence). Trimming cost V 0 bases and J 8 bases, with 6 bases left between them. The CDR3 is 11 residues long. In DNA form, the CDR3 reads TGTGCCTGGAGTGTTCTAAGTACGCAGTATTTT. Residues: CAWSVLSTQYF.

This chain connects TRBV15 to TRBJ2-7; D call uncertain. The CDR3 is 12 amino acids. Germline values: CDR1 LNHNV, CDR2 YYDKDF (reference sequence). V was pared by 1 base and J by 3 bases, with 4 bases between. The CDR3, as DNA: TGTGCCACCAGCAGAGGCGACTACGAGCAGTACTTC. Translated, it gives CATSRGDYEQYF.

The chain combines TRBV27 with TRBJ2-7; TRBD2 matches at 9 bases. CDR1 is MNHEY and CDR2 is SMNVEV in the germline V gene (reference sequence). CDR3 length: 15 amino acids. J gave up 3 bases and V 1 base, and 4 bases lay outside the gene matches. The chain's CDR3 is CASSLYGGGVYEQYF. DNA of the CDR3: TGTGCCAGCAGTTTATACGGCGGGGGGGTCTACGAGCAGTACTTC.

The chain has TRBV30 and TRBJ1-5; no reliable D call. V was pared by 3 bases and J by 0 bases, with 9 bases between. This CDR3 region has 14 residues. From germline, CDR1 is GTSNPN and CDR2 SVGIG (reference sequence). The CDR3 reads CAWRSLVSNQPQHF. As DNA, the CDR3 is TGTGCCTGGAGATCTCTAGTTAGCAATCAGCCCCAGCATTTT.

The chain couples TRBV7-2 to TRBJ1-5; D perhaps matches TRBD1 (5 bases). Germline V gives CDR1 SGHTA, CDR2 FQGNSA. V was shortened by 1 base and J by 9 bases, with 13 bases between the two germline ends. The CDR3 totals 14 residues. The CDR3 nucleotides read TGTGCCAGCAGCTTAGATACGGGGCTAGGGCCCCAGCATTTT. Translation gives CASSLDTGLGPQHF.

This clone came up a few times. This rearrangement joins TRBV5-8 to TRBJ2-7; D is possibly TRBD2 (6 bases). CDR1 and CDR2 (germline): SGHTS, YDEGEE. The CDR3 covers 16 residues. The V end was cut by 6 bases, the J end by 3 bases, with 22 bases between. The CDR3 DNA is TGTGCCAGCACCCTCCCGGTGGGAGGCCTAAGCTACGAGCAGTACTTC. It is translated as CASTLPVGGLSYEQYF.

The chain links TRBV5-6 to TRBJ1-3; maybe TRBD1 (5 bases). This CDR3 has 17 residues. CDR1 and CDR2 from the germline V gene are SGHDT and YYEEEE. V was pared by 2 bases and J by 4 bases, with 19 bases between. The CDR3 loop is CASSFQGGGSVGNTIYF. The CDR3 DNA follows: TGTGCCAGCAGCTTTCAGGGTGGAGGTTCTGTAGGAAACACCATATATTTT.

This chain links TRBV15 with TRBJ2-2, with D perhaps matching TRBD1 or TRBD2 (5 bases each). Trimming took 4 bases from V and 7 from J, leaving 16 bases between them. The CDR3 runs 15 residues. Germline V CDR1 and CDR2: LNHNV, YYDKDF (reference sequence). Here the CDR3 DNA reads TGTGCCACCAGCAACCGATGGGCAGGGAGCGGGGAGCTGTTTTTT. This translates into CATSNRWAGSGELFF. The complete variable domain, with remaining parts taken from reference TRBV15 and TRBJ2-2, reads DAMVIQNPRYQVTQFGKPVTLSCSQTLNHNVMYWYQQKSSQAPKLLFHYYDKDFNNEADTPDNFQSRRPNTSFCFLDIRSPGLGDTAMYLCATSNRWAGSGELFFGEGSRLTVL.

This chain uses TRBV7-3 with TRBJ2-3, with 11 bases lining up with TRBD1. There are 16 residues in the CDR3. Germline CDR1 reads SGHTA; CDR2 reads FQGTGA. The junction had 9 bases not matched to a gene; V was cut back by 4 bases and J by 6 bases. The CDR3: CASSSLGQGARDTQYF. CDR3 DNA: TGTGCCAGCAGCTCCCTTGGACAGGGGGCCAGGGATACGCAGTATTTT.

This clone came up once. The chain is built from TRBV11-3 and TRBJ1-1; D gene ambiguous. Germline V gene lookup returns CDR1 SGHNT and CDR2 YENEEA. Trimming took 5 bases from V and 1 from J, leaving 11 bases between them. The CDR3 sequence is 14 residues long. CDR3 sequence reads: CASSPIKANTEAFF. CDR3 in DNA: TGTGCCAGCAGCCCTATAAAAGCGAACACTGAAGCTTTCTTT.

The CDR3 protein is CASSQRDREADTQYF. Written as DNA, the CDR3 is TGTGCCAGCAGCCAGCGGGACAGGGAAGCAGATACGCAGTATTTT. The chain uses TRBV7-2 and TRBJ2-3; TRBD1 matches 9 bases. Unmatched junction bases numbered 7, after V lost 5 bases and J lost 4 bases. This CDR3 spans 15 amino acids. CDR1 and CDR2 from the germline V gene are SGHTA and FQGNSA.

The V call is TRBV6-5, the J call TRBJ1-2; D is undetermined. The CDR3 has 15 amino acids. V lost 3 bases and J lost 8, with 19 bases in between. In germline, CDR1 is MNHEY, CDR2 SVGAGI. The CDR3 reads CASSYSAPPQRGYTF. The CDR3 coding sequence is TGTGCCAGCAGTTATTCAGCTCCACCCCAGAGGGGCTACACCTTC.

The chain carries TRBV11-3 and TRBJ2-1; the D gene is possibly TRBD2 (6 bases). This CDR3 has 14 residues. V was clipped by 1 base and J by 3 bases, with 7 bases between them. Germline V gene sequence: CDR1 SGHNT, CDR2 YENEEA. In nucleotides, the CDR3 is TGTGCCAGCAGCTTAGCGGGGGACTACAATGAGCAGTTCTTC. This codes for CASSLAGDYNEQFF.

The CDR3 protein is CASGFDLTGRNTGELFF. CDR3 in DNA: TGTGCTAGTGGTTTCGATTTAACCGGGAGGAACACCGGGGAGCTGTTTTTT. This rearrangement joins TRBV12-5 to TRBJ2-2; D is possibly TRBD2 (6 bases). Looked up from germline, CDR1 is LGHNT and CDR2 is FRNRAP. The CDR3 loop spans 17 amino acids. Between the trimmed V and J ends, which lost 3 bases and 1 base, there was a span of 15 bases.

This clone was seen a single time. The gene calls are TRBV6-1 and TRBJ2-7; maybe TRBD1 (6 bases). Germline V gives CDR1 MNHNS, CDR2 SASEGT. Trimming shortened V by 8 bases and J by 8 bases, and 13 bases separated the two germline ends. The CDR3 sequence is 11 residues long. DNA of the CDR3: TGTGCCAGCGAGGACAGACCTAAGCAGTACTTC. Translated: CASEDRPKQYF.

The gene calls are TRBV15 and TRBJ2-5; D unclear. This CDR3 spans 13 amino acids. The V end was cut by 1 base, the J end by 4 bases, with 7 bases between. Germline lookup yields CDR1 LNHNV and CDR2 YYDKDF (reference sequence). The CDR3 is CATSRGDGETQYF. The CDR3 DNA follows: TGTGCCACCAGCAGAGGCGACGGAGAGACCCAGTACTTC.

The chain combines TRBV28 with TRBJ2-7, with D perhaps matching TRBD1 (6 bases). This CDR3 is built from 12 residues. V lost 7 bases, J lost 6 bases, and 13 bases lay in between. The germline V gene encodes CDR1 MDHEN and CDR2 SYDVKM. CDR3 loop: CASKLLGGEQYF. The CDR3 DNA sequence: TGTGCCAGCAAGCTTTTAGGGGGCGAGCAGTACTTC.

This clone showed up just a few times. This chain connects TRBV12-5 to TRBJ2-7; 7 nucleotides align to TRBD2. This CDR3 has 14 amino acids. Germline V gene sequence: CDR1 LGHNT, CDR2 FRNRAP. The junction had 5 bases not matched to a gene; V was cut back by 1 base and J by 5 bases. The CDR3 loop is CASGLGDYPHEQYF. In DNA form, the CDR3 reads TGTGCTAGTGGTTTGGGGGACTATCCCCACGAGCAGTACTTC.

J is TRBJ1-4 and V is TRBV6-5; 7 bases agree with TRBD1. Germline V gene data show CDR1 as MNHEY and CDR2 as SVGAGI. The junction had 5 bases not matched to a gene; V was cut back by 2 bases and J by 8 bases. The length of the CDR3 is 14 residues. DNA of the CDR3: TGTGCCAGCAGTTACAGCGGGACAGCCGAAAAACTGTTTTTT. It encodes CASSYSGTAEKLFF.

CDR3 residues: CSGGGTTLLDTQYF. In DNA, the CDR3 is TGCAGCGGGGGAGGGACTACCCTTCTGGATACGCAGTATTTT. The chain combines TRBV29-1 with TRBJ2-3; TRBD2 matches 7 bases. Germline loops: CDR1 SQVTM, CDR2 ANQGSEA. V lost 7 bases and J lost 6; bases outside the gene matches: 13. There are 14 residues in the CDR3.

V usage is TRBV19 and J usage is TRBJ1-4, with D uncertain. Per germline, CDR1 LNHDA and CDR2 SQIVND (reference sequence). Trimming took 6 bases from V and 0 from J, leaving 8 bases between them. The CDR3 is 14 residues long. The CDR3 region has the DNA TGTGCCAGTAGAAAAGTGACAACTAATGAAAAACTGTTTTTT. Its translation: CASRKVTTNEKLFF.

The gene calls are TRBV21-1 and TRBJ1-2; the D call TRBD1 from the table was never checked on the DNA. TRBV21-1 corresponds to a pseudogene. There are 15 residues in the CDR3. CDR3: CASSKSGLIGYGYTF. In DNA form, the CDR3 reads TGTGCCAGCAGCAAATCAGGATTAATCGGCTATGGCTACACCTTC.

This clone was observed a single time. The V call is TRBV5-6, the J call TRBJ1-2, with D possibly TRBD1 on 5 matching bases. The CDR3 is 12 residues long. Per germline, CDR1 SGHDT and CDR2 YYEEEE. The V end was cut by 5 bases, the J end by 3 bases, with 8 bases between. This CDR3 reads CASSARDYGYTF. CDR3 coding DNA: TGTGCCAGCAGTGCCAGGGACTATGGCTACACCTTC.

This clone was seen a few times. V is TRBV5-1 and J is TRBJ1-2, with a tentative D call TRBD1 (5 bases). This CDR3 spans 15 amino acids. With 0 bases removed from V and 0 bases from J, the gap between germline ends came to 9 bases. CDR1 and CDR2 from the germline V gene are SGHRS and YFSETQ. The CDR3 sequence is CASSLGRVTNYGYTF. The CDR3 coding sequence is TGCGCCAGCAGCTTGGGCAGGGTGACTAACTATGGCTACACCTTC.

The J gene is TRBJ1-1, the V gene TRBV2; D may be TRBD1 (6 bases). Germline V CDR1 and CDR2: SNHLY, FYNNEI. Trimming left V 4 bases short and J 7 bases short, with 10 bases between. The CDR3 contains 12 residues. CDR3 loop: CASSGDIGEAFF. The CDR3 DNA reads TGTGCCAGCAGTGGGGACATCGGTGAAGCTTTCTTT.

This clone came up a few times. The V and J genes are TRBV5-6 and TRBJ1-4; a weak D match, TRBD1 (5 bases). There are 14 residues in the CDR3. V was shortened by 0 bases and J by 7 bases, with 10 bases between the two germline ends. Germline CDR1 and CDR2: SGHDT and YYEEEE. CDR3 region: CASSLVDSSEKLFF. The CDR3, as DNA: TGTGCCAGCAGCTTGGTTGACAGTAGTGAAAAACTGTTTTTT.

This chain uses TRBV18 with TRBJ1-2; 8 positions match TRBD1. V gave up 6 bases and J gave up 6 bases; unmatched junction bases: 15. Germline CDR1 KGHSH, CDR2 LQKENI. The CDR3 is 16 amino acids. In DNA, the CDR3 is TGTGCCAGCTCTCGGGTAACAGGGGGAGATTTGGATGGCTACACCTTC. This gives the protein CASSRVTGGDLDGYTF.

The rearrangement joins TRBV6-4 to TRBJ1-5, with unresolved D. CDR3 length: 13 amino acids. Trimming shortened V by 5 bases and J by 2 bases, and 7 bases separated the two germline ends. CDR1 is MRHNA and CDR2 is SNTAGT in the germline V gene. CDR3 protein: CASSSDGNQPQHF. The CDR3 DNA is TGTGCCAGCAGTTCGGACGGCAATCAGCCCCAGCATTTT.

The rearrangement uses TRBV10-3 and TRBJ2-7, with TRBD1 identical over 9 bases. Germline CDR1 and CDR2: ENHRY and SYGVKD. V gave up 3 bases and J gave up 1 base; unmatched junction bases: 10. This CDR3 has 17 amino acids. This chain's CDR3 is CAISDNRDRVPSYEQYF. The CDR3 DNA sequence: TGTGCCATCAGTGATAACCGGGACAGGGTCCCATCCTACGAGCAGTACTTC.

J is TRBJ1-1 and V is TRBV18; D ambiguous. The CDR3 is 14 residues long. Trimming took off 2 bases at V and 8 bases at J, with 15 bases between the two ends. Germline CDR1 is KGHSH and CDR2 is LQKENI. The CDR3 protein is CASSPVEYGREAFF. The CDR3 bases are TGTGCCAGCTCACCAGTTGAGTATGGCAGGGAAGCTTTCTTT.

The chain is built from TRBV27 and TRBJ2-3, with D perhaps being TRBD1 or TRBD2 (5 bases each). In germline, CDR1 is MNHEY, CDR2 SMNVEV (reference sequence). Trimming removed 6 bases at V and 2 bases at J, with 15 bases between. This CDR3 has 15 amino acids. The CDR3 protein is CASRSGTGLTDTQYF. The CDR3 nucleotides are TGTGCCAGCAGATCCGGGACGGGCCTCACAGATACGCAGTATTTT.